The next 3 T cell receptor beta chains were all read from a single sample in a study of a mutant IDH1 vaccine in newly diagnosed glioma. Here immunoSEQ multiplex PCR was the method, and the copy in TCRdb shows in-frame clones only, minus some. The table lists roughly 41,000 clones, about nine tenths of them singletons. The time point was: baseline, week 1 (first vaccination visit). Treatment: pre-vaccination baseline after standard-of-care therapy. Sequenced here: PBMCs, sampled from a glioma patient treated with radiotherapy, temozolomide or both. The receptor source for this set is a man in his late teens or twenties with glioma.

This clone is a singleton in its sample. V usage is TRBV19 and J usage is TRBJ2-6; TRBD1 matches 7 bases. Germline values: CDR1 LNHDA, CDR2 SQIVND (reference sequence). This CDR3 comprises 19 residues. Losses at the gene ends were 1 base for V and 0 bases for J; bases not matched to a gene: 9. Here the CDR3 reads CASSIGTGTASSGANVLTF. CDR3 coding DNA: TGTGCCAGTAGTATAGGAACCGGGACAGCCAGCTCTGGGGCCAACGTCCTGACTTTC.

This chain uses TRBV27 with TRBJ2-1; D perhaps matches TRBD1 (6 bases). CDR3 length: 16 residues. Germline CDR1 MNHEY, CDR2 SMNVEV (reference sequence). V shed 3 bases and J shed 0 bases, with 12 bases lying between them. The chain's CDR3 is CASSFVGGSSYNEQFF. The CDR3 DNA reads TGTGCCAGCAGTTTCGTAGGGGGAAGCTCCTACAATGAGCAGTTCTTC.

The chain uses TRBV7-8 and TRBJ2-7; D call uncertain. V shed 1 base and J shed 3 bases, with 16 bases lying between them. CDR1 SGHVS and CDR2 FQNEAQ come from the germline V gene. The CDR3 extends over 16 amino acids. Here the CDR3 reads CASSLEAPGAFYEQYF. The CDR3 nucleotides are TGTGCCAGCAGCTTAGAGGCGCCCGGAGCCTTCTACGAGCAGTACTTC.